These 28 T cell receptor beta chains were sequenced from one sample in a study of Ad26.COV2.S vaccination and SARS-CoV-2 variants. As for treatment: about 20 received Ad26.COV2.S at low or high dose, single or two shots; about 5 received placebo; per-sample allocation not given. Samples came from day 63 after the first vaccine or placebo injection. Assay used: immunoSEQ multiplex PCR; TCRdb lists only in-frame clones, some missing. The profile shows about 350,000 clones, around 89% of them singletons. The specimen comprised peripheral blood, sampled in a trial of Ad26.COV2.S vaccine versus placebo. Source of these receptors: a person aged 18-60 years who received the Ad26.COV2.S COVID-19 vaccine or a placebo.

This clone was seen once. V gene TRBV5-1 combines with J gene TRBJ2-2; TRBD1 matches at 8 bases. Germline loops: CDR1 SGHRS, CDR2 YFSETQ. With V trimmed by 6 bases and J by 2 bases, 9 bases remained unmatched. CDR3 length equals 16 residues. CDR3 region: CASTDRARGNTGELFF. CDR3 nucleotide sequence: TGCGCCAGCACGGACAGGGCGCGGGGCAACACCGGGGAGCTGTTTTTT.

The chain carries TRBV3-1 (or the pseudogene TRBV3-2) and TRBJ2-7, with TRBD2 matching 13 bases. Unmatched junction bases numbered 6, after V lost 5 bases and J lost 2 bases. The CDR3 loop spans 16 amino acids. CDR1 is LGHDT and CDR2 is YNNKEL in the germline V gene (reference sequence). The CDR3 spells CASSGLAGEGAYEQYF. The CDR3 coding sequence is TGTGCCAGCAGCGGACTAGCGGGAGAGGGTGCCTACGAGCAGTACTTC.

There are a few counts of this clone. The chain uses TRBV19 and TRBJ1-5; possible D gene TRBD1, 5 bases. The CDR3 has 15 amino acids. Trimming cost V 5 bases and J 2 bases, with 13 bases left between them. Germline V gene lookup returns CDR1 LNHDA and CDR2 SQIVND (reference sequence). CDR3 nucleotides: TGTGCCAGTAGTGATCAGGGTATAGGCAATCAGCCCCAGCATTTT. Its protein product is CASSDQGIGNQPQHF. The full variable domain, with the rest looked up from reference TRBV19 and TRBJ1-5, is DGGITQSPKYLFRKEGQNVTLSCEQNLNHDAMYWYRQDPGQGLRLIYYSQIVNDFQKGDIAEGYSVSREKKESFPLTVTSAQKNPTAFYLCASSDQGIGNQPQHFGDGTRLSIL.

CDR3 bases: TGTGCCAGCTCACCAAAGGCGAATCAGCCCCAGCATTTT. Translating it yields CASSPKANQPQHF. V and J are TRBV18 and TRBJ1-5; D unclear. The germline gives CDR1 KGHSH, CDR2 LQKENI. The length of the CDR3 is 13 residues. The V end lost 2 bases, the J end lost 4 bases, and 6 bases lay between the germline ends.

The rearrangement links TRBV28 to TRBJ1-2; TRBD1 matches at 9 bases. V lost 6 bases, J lost 6 bases, and 5 bases stayed unmatched. Per the germline V gene, CDR1 is MDHEN and CDR2 is SYDVKM. The CDR3 sequence is 13 residues long. The CDR3, as DNA: TGTGCCAGCAGGATGACAGGGGGGAATGGCTACACCTTC. Translating it yields CASRMTGGNGYTF.

The chain has TRBV5-1 and TRBJ2-2, with D unresolved. The ends were cut back, 4 bases at V and 6 bases at J, with 13 bases in the middle. The CDR3 runs to 14 residues. Germline V gives CDR1 SGHRS, CDR2 YFSETQ. DNA of the CDR3: TGCGCCAGCAGCCCGCTCTCTGGGGCCGGGGAGCTGTTTTTT. Amino acids: CASSPLSGAGELFF.

Only one count was recorded for this clone. The chain links TRBV18 to TRBJ1-1, with D unresolved. Trimming left V 6 bases short and J 5 bases short, with 16 bases between. There are 14 residues in the CDR3. Germline V CDR1 and CDR2: KGHSH, LQKENI. Here the CDR3 reads CASSRAQELTEAFF. The CDR3 nucleotides read TGTGCCAGCTCCCGCGCCCAGGAGCTGACTGAAGCTTTCTTT.

V usage is TRBV20-1 and J usage is TRBJ1-5; no definite D call. CDR1 and CDR2 from the germline V gene are DFQATT and SNEGSKA (reference sequence). CDR3 length: 11 amino acids. The V end lost 0 bases, the J end lost 5 bases, and 2 bases lay between the germline ends. In nucleotides, the CDR3 is TGCAGTGCTAGAGAGCATCAGCCCCAGCATTTT. Translation: CSAREHQPQHF.

The chain combines TRBV9 with TRBJ2-7; TRBD2 is a possible D gene (5 bases). This CDR3 is built from 14 residues. The germline V gene has CDR1 SGDLS and CDR2 YYNGEE. Trimming stripped 3 bases from V and 6 bases from J, with 16 bases between. The CDR3 DNA reads as TGTGCCAGCAGCGAGGATTTGGGGAGCAGCGAGCAGTACTTC. Protein product: CASSEDLGSSEQYF.

J is TRBJ2-7 and V is TRBV28, with 7 positions matching TRBD2. CDR1 and CDR2 from the germline V gene are MDHEN and SYDVKM. The trim removed 2 bases at V and 3 bases at J, leaving 7 bases unmatched. The CDR3 runs 15 residues. The CDR3 region is CASSLRPREGYEQYF. The CDR3 coding sequence is TGTGCCAGCAGTTTAAGACCCAGGGAGGGCTACGAGCAGTACTTC.

The J gene is TRBJ2-3, the V gene TRBV7-2, with 8 bases that match TRBD1. This CDR3 has 12 residues. The trim removed 5 bases at V and 15 bases at J, leaving 10 bases unmatched. In germline, CDR1 is SGHTA, CDR2 FQGNSA. The CDR3 region is CASSAGGQGRYF. The CDR3 bases are TGTGCCAGCAGCGCAGGGGGCCAGGGGCGATATTTT.

The chain couples TRBV6-2 or TRBV6-3 to TRBJ2-2; possible D gene TRBD2, 5 bases. The CDR3 sequence is 17 residues long. CDR1 is MNHEY, CDR2 SVGEGT, per germline. V was pared by 1 base and J by 3 bases, with 15 bases between. CDR3 sequence: CASSYWRLTRDTGELFF. As DNA, the CDR3 is TGTGCCAGCAGTTACTGGAGACTGACGCGGGACACCGGGGAGCTGTTTTTT.

The rearrangement links TRBV7-6 to TRBJ1-3; unclear D gene. The germline CDR1 and CDR2 sequences are SGHVS and FNYEAQ. Trimming shortened V by 5 bases and J by 0 bases, and 11 bases separated the two germline ends. The CDR3 runs to 15 residues. The DNA of the CDR3 is TGTGCCAGCAGCCCCAGACGGGGCTCTGGAAACACCATATATTTT. Its protein is CASSPRRGSGNTIYF.

V is TRBV21-1 and J is TRBJ1-1; TRBD1 is the table's D call, not checked against the DNA. TRBV21-1 is an annotated pseudogene. The CDR3 spans 16 residues. The CDR3 bases are TGTGCCAGCAGCAAAAGAATGGGGGACAGGAACACTGAAGCTTTCTTT. It is translated as CASSKRMGDRNTEAFF.

The J gene is TRBJ2-7, the V gene TRBV10-3, with a weak D call TRBD1 (6 bases). The V end was cut by 3 bases, the J end by 4 bases, with 10 bases between. The CDR3 has 13 amino acids. CDR1 and CDR2 (germline): ENHRY, SYGVKD. DNA for the CDR3: TGTGCCATCAGTGAACTACAGGGTTACGAGCAGTACTTC. Amino acid sequence: CAISELQGYEQYF.

This chain joins TRBV5-1 and TRBJ2-6; D gene uncertain. The CDR3 is made up of 15 amino acids. Trimming took off 2 bases at V and 0 bases at J, with 6 bases between the two ends. CDR1 is SGHRS, CDR2 YFSETQ, per germline. The CDR3 DNA is TGCGCCAGCAGCTTACGTGGCTCTGGGGCCAACGTCCTGACTTTC. It codes for CASSLRGSGANVLTF. The full variable domain, completed using reference TRBV5-1 and TRBJ2-6, is KAGVTQTPRYLIKTRGQQVTLSCSPISGHRSVSWYQQTPGQGLQFLFEYFSETQRNKGNFPGRFSGRQFSNSRSEMNVSTLELGDSALYLCASSLRGSGANVLTFGAGSRLTVL.

The rearrangement joins TRBV28 to TRBJ1-3; D gene ambiguous. Germline CDR1 MDHEN, CDR2 SYDVKM. The germline V and J ends were trimmed by 3 bases and 0 bases, with 9 bases remaining between them. The CDR3 is 15 residues long. The CDR3 region has the DNA TGTGCCAGCAGTTTCCCGCAGGTCTCTGGAAACACCATATATTTT. Protein: CASSFPQVSGNTIYF.

The rearrangement links TRBV7-8 to TRBJ2-1, with TRBD2 matching 7 bases. The CDR3 is made up of 15 amino acids. The germline V gene has CDR1 SGHVS and CDR2 FQNEAQ. V was pared by 5 bases and J by 0 bases, with 4 bases of the junction left unmatched. CDR3 in amino acids: CASSLLASSYNEQFF. Written as DNA, the CDR3 is TGTGCCAGCAGCCTACTAGCGAGCTCCTACAATGAGCAGTTCTTC.

This clone was seen a handful of times. CDR3 sequence reads: CASSSGTASGNTIYF. In DNA, the CDR3 is TGTGCCAGCAGTTCCGGGACAGCTTCTGGAAACACCATATATTTT. The chain links TRBV6-5 to TRBJ1-3; 7 bases map to TRBD1. The CDR3 has 15 amino acids. V lost 4 bases to trimming and J lost 1 base; unmatched junction nucleotides: 4. Germline V lookup: CDR1 MNHEY, CDR2 SVGAGI.

The V call is TRBV28, the J call TRBJ1-2, with 7 bases lining up with TRBD1. The V gene's germline CDR1 is MDHEN and CDR2 SYDVKM. V lost 8 bases, J lost 7 bases, and 13 bases stayed unmatched. CDR3 size: 14 residues. CDR3 nucleotides: TGTGCCAGCTACCCGGGACAGTTCCGTGGTGGCTACACCTTC. The encoded protein is CASYPGQFRGGYTF.

A single count supports this clone. The rearrangement uses TRBV28 and TRBJ1-6; D may be TRBD1 (5 bases). Germline V gene data show CDR1 as MDHEN and CDR2 as SYDVKM. V shed 6 bases and J shed 4 bases, with 13 bases lying between them. The CDR3 has 15 amino acids. The CDR3 region is CASSPGTSYNSPLHF. The CDR3 DNA is TGTGCCAGCAGCCCCGGGACCTCTTATAATTCACCCCTCCACTTT.

This clone has only a few counts. This chain joins TRBV11-2 and TRBJ2-7; D unclear. The CDR3 covers 15 residues. CDR1 SGHAT and CDR2 FQNNGV come from the germline V gene. V was trimmed by 3 bases and J by 0 bases, leaving 12 bases between them. The CDR3 here is CASSLVGRSSYEQYF. The CDR3, as DNA: TGTGCCAGCAGCTTGGTTGGTAGGAGCTCCTACGAGCAGTACTTC.

In this sample, this clone turned up once. This sequence joins TRBV5-6 and TRBJ2-7, with 8 bases aligning to TRBD1. The ends lost 0 bases at V and 3 bases at J; junction bases unmatched: 2. The CDR3 contains 14 residues. Germline values: CDR1 SGHDT, CDR2 YYEEEE. Here the CDR3 reads CASSLGGTGYEQYF. The CDR3 DNA sequence: TGTGCCAGCAGCTTGGGTGGGACAGGCTACGAGCAGTACTTC.

This clone has a handful of counts. This chain joins TRBV27 and TRBJ2-3; 13 positions match TRBD2. CDR1 and CDR2 from the germline V gene are MNHEY and SMNVEV (reference sequence). V shed 2 bases, J shed 6 bases, and the junction held 5 bases outside the gene matches. The CDR3 length is 16 residues. The CDR3 DNA sequence: TGTGCCAGCAGTTTAACCGGGACTAGCGGGGCGGATACGCAGTATTTT. Encoded protein: CASSLTGTSGADTQYF.

The J gene is TRBJ1-2, the V gene TRBV29-1; 7 bases match TRBD1. Germline assignment: CDR1 SQVTM and CDR2 ANQGSEA. The CDR3 loop spans 13 amino acids. After removal of 6 bases from V and 5 bases from J, the junction contained 9 bases not matched to a gene. CDR3 residues: CSVRIQTGYGYTF. The CDR3 region has the DNA TGCAGCGTCCGCATACAGACAGGGTATGGCTACACCTTC.

This clone was recorded a few times. The chain employs TRBV2 and TRBJ1-5; perhaps TRBD1 as D (5 bases). Germline values: CDR1 SNHLY, CDR2 FYNNEI. This CDR3 is built from 15 residues. V lost 3 bases and J 5 bases, leaving 14 bases between the germline ends. The CDR3 region has the DNA TGTGCCAGCAGTGATATTGTGGGGGTCCATCAGCCCCAGCATTTT. It is translated as CASSDIVGVHQPQHF. The entire variable domain, with the rest obtained from reference TRBV2 and TRBJ1-5, is as follows: EPEVTQTPSHQVTQMGQEVILRCVPISNHLYFYWYRQILGQKVEFLVSFYNNEISEKSEIFDDQFSVERPDGSNFTLKIRSTKLEDSAMYFCASSDIVGVHQPQHFGDGTRLSIL.

The V gene is TRBV3-1 (or the pseudogene TRBV3-2), the J gene TRBJ1-1; 10 bases match TRBD1. V gave up 3 bases and J gave up 4 bases; unmatched junction bases: 8. CDR1 is LGHDT and CDR2 is YNNKEL in the germline V gene (reference sequence). CDR3 length equals 16 residues. The CDR3 DNA reads as TGTGCCAGCAGCCACCGGGACAGGGGCCCGATCACTGAAGCTTTCTTT. Its translation is CASSHRDRGPITEAFF.

The V gene is TRBV7-2, the J gene TRBJ2-1; TRBD2 aligns across 8 bases. Germline V gene lookup returns CDR1 SGHTA and CDR2 FQGNSA. CDR3 size: 16 residues. V was pared by 4 bases and J by 0 bases, with 5 bases of the junction left unmatched. CDR3 in amino acids: CASSWRGASSYNEQFF. The CDR3 DNA is TGTGCCAGCAGCTGGCGGGGGGCGAGCTCCTACAATGAGCAGTTCTTC.